A selection of T cell receptor beta chains follows, all from one sample in a study of blood T cell repertoires in COVID-19. The protocol was immunoSEQ multiplex PCR, while the TCRdb copy is restricted to in-frame clones and leaves out a portion. This table holds 80,000 or so clones, around 86% found once. The material sequenced was peripheral blood. The receptors stem from a woman in her sixties with acute or convalescent COVID-19. The CDR3 runs from the conserved cysteine through the conserved F or W. The order of the fields is clone size, D gene, V gene, J gene, CDR3 DNA, CDR3 protein. A D gene is named only where the DNA matches it firmly. Not every row has a clone size; where given, it reads once, few, many or a size class.

clone size: .; D gene: TRBD2; V gene: TRBV29-1; J gene: TRBJ2-3; CDR3 DNA: TGCAGCGTACTAGCGGGAGGAGGTGGCACAGATACGCAGTATTTT; CDR3 protein: CSVLAGGGGTDTQYF
clone size: .; D gene: .; V gene: TRBV7-2; J gene: TRBJ1-4; CDR3 DNA: TGTGCCAGCAGCTTATCGGGGGGGCAGGGGGAAAAACTGTTTTTT; CDR3 protein: CASSLSGGQGEKLFF
clone size: .; D gene: TRBD1; V gene: TRBV7-9; J gene: TRBJ2-5; CDR3 DNA: TGTGCCAGCAGCTTCGATACAGGGGTCCAAGAGACCCAGTACTTC; CDR3 protein: CASSFDTGVQETQYF
clone size: .; D gene: .; V gene: TRBV7-2; J gene: TRBJ2-3; CDR3 DNA: TGTGCCAGCAGTCGATCGAGGGGACTTCCGGATACGCAGTATTTT; CDR3 protein: CASSRSRGLPDTQYF
clone size: .; D gene: .; V gene: TRBV30; J gene: TRBJ2-1; CDR3 DNA: TGTGCCTGGAAAGCAGCCCAGCGGCACTACAATGAGCAGTTCTTC; CDR3 protein: CAWKAAQRHYNEQFF
clone size: .; D gene: .; V gene: TRBV24-1; J gene: TRBJ2-3; CDR3 DNA: TGTGCCACCAGTGATTTGGATGGGGCGAAGGTTGCGCAGTATTTT; CDR3 protein: CATSDLDGAKVAQYF
clone size: .; D gene: TRBD1; V gene: TRBV2; J gene: TRBJ1-1; CDR3 DNA: TGTGCCAGCAGTGAGCGGACAGGGGGACGAGAGGCTTTCTTT; CDR3 protein: CASSERTGGREAFF
clone size: .; D gene: .; V gene: TRBV29-1; J gene: TRBJ1-4; CDR3 DNA: TGCAGCGTTAGGACTCAAATAAATGAAAAACTGTTTTTT; CDR3 protein: CSVRTQINEKLFF
clone size: .; D gene: .; V gene: TRBV6-5; J gene: TRBJ2-3; CDR3 DNA: TGTGCCAGCGGGCTGGCCCCCACAGATACGCAGTATTTT; CDR3 protein: CASGLAPTDTQYF
clone size: .; D gene: TRBD2; V gene: TRBV7-3; J gene: TRBJ2-5; CDR3 DNA: TGTGCCAGCAGCCCTAGCGGGGGGAGGGCAGAGACCCAGTACTTC; CDR3 protein: CASSPSGGRAETQYF
clone size: .; D gene: TRBD2; V gene: TRBV7-3; J gene: TRBJ2-7; CDR3 DNA: TGTGCCAGCAGTTCCGAGCTAGCGGGAGCGAGTGAGCAGTACTTC; CDR3 protein: CASSSELAGASEQYF
clone size: .; D gene: TRBD1; V gene: TRBV7-8; J gene: TRBJ1-2; CDR3 DNA: TGTGCCAGCAGCTTAGCTTTCAGGGGGGCGTCTAACTATGGCTACACCTTC; CDR3 protein: CASSLAFRGASNYGYTF
clone size: once; D gene: .; V gene: TRBV3-1/TRBV3-2; J gene: TRBJ2-1; CDR3 DNA: TGTGCCAGCAGCCACGAACTACCGGGGGGCACCTACAATGAGCAGTTCTTC; CDR3 protein: CASSHELPGGTYNEQFF
clone size: .; D gene: TRBD1; V gene: TRBV6-2/TRBV6-3; J gene: TRBJ2-7; CDR3 DNA: TGTGCCAGCAGTGGACAGGGGTGGCGGGGTTTCTCCTACGAGCAGTACTTC; CDR3 protein: CASSGQGWRGFSYEQYF
clone size: .; D gene: TRBD2; V gene: TRBV7-9; J gene: TRBJ2-1; CDR3 DNA: TGTGCCAGCAGCCTTGGACTAGCGGGTCGGGGTGAGCAGTTCTTC; CDR3 protein: CASSLGLAGRGEQFF
clone size: .; D gene: .; V gene: TRBV4-3; J gene: TRBJ2-3; CDR3 DNA: TGCGCCAGCAGCCAAGATGTCGGGACAGATACGCAGTATTTT; CDR3 protein: CASSQDVGTDTQYF
clone size: .; D gene: .; V gene: TRBV18; J gene: TRBJ1-1; CDR3 DNA: TGTGCCAGCTCACCGAAGACAGAGAACACTGAAGCTTTCTTT; CDR3 protein: CASSPKTENTEAFF
clone size: .; D gene: TRBD2; V gene: TRBV30; J gene: TRBJ2-1; CDR3 DNA: TGTGCCTGGAGTGTACGAGCGGGAGGTCGCAATGAGCAGTTCTTC; CDR3 protein: CAWSVRAGGRNEQFF
clone size: once; D gene: TRBD1; V gene: TRBV28; J gene: TRBJ1-1; CDR3 DNA: TGTGCCAGCAGTTTATCTCCTTGGGACAGGGGGCATGGACGTGACACTGAAGCTTTCTTT; CDR3 protein: CASSLSPWDRGHGRDTEAFF
clone size: .; D gene: .; V gene: TRBV19; J gene: TRBJ1-1; CDR3 DNA: TGTGCCAGTAAGACAGGAAGGGTGGGTGAAGCTTTCTTT; CDR3 protein: CASKTGRVGEAFF
clone size: .; D gene: .; V gene: TRBV19; J gene: TRBJ2-7; CDR3 DNA: TGTGCCAGTGGGACTCCACTCGGCGAGCAGTACTTC; CDR3 protein: CASGTPLGEQYF
clone size: once; D gene: TRBD2; V gene: TRBV19; J gene: TRBJ2-5; CDR3 DNA: TGTGCCAGTAGTATACGGACTAGCCGAGGGGGAGAGACCCAGTACTTC; CDR3 protein: CASSIRTSRGGETQYF
clone size: once; D gene: TRBD1; V gene: TRBV7-6; J gene: TRBJ2-7; CDR3 DNA: TGTGCCAGCAGCTTAGGGGACAGGGGGGACTACGAGCAGTACTTC; CDR3 protein: CASSLGDRGDYEQYF
clone size: .; D gene: TRBD1; V gene: TRBV2; J gene: TRBJ1-6; CDR3 DNA: TGTGCCAGCAGGGACCGGGACAGCTATAATTCACCCCTCCACTTT; CDR3 protein: CASRDRDSYNSPLHF
clone size: .; D gene: .; V gene: TRBV2; J gene: TRBJ2-1; CDR3 DNA: TGTGCCAGCAGTGTAGGGACTTACAATGAGCAGTTCTTC; CDR3 protein: CASSVGTYNEQFF
clone size: .; D gene: TRBD1; V gene: TRBV28; J gene: TRBJ1-2; CDR3 DNA: TGTGCCAGCAACGAAGGACAGGGGACAAGCTATGGCTACACCTTC; CDR3 protein: CASNEGQGTSYGYTF
clone size: .; D gene: .; V gene: TRBV7-2; J gene: TRBJ1-5; CDR3 DNA: TGTGCCAGCAGCAGGCAGGTCGACAATCAGCCCCAGCATTTT; CDR3 protein: CASSRQVDNQPQHF
clone size: .; D gene: TRBD2; V gene: TRBV2; J gene: TRBJ2-3; CDR3 DNA: TGTGCCAGCAGTGAAATGGCGGGGGGGCGTACAGATACGCAGTATTTT; CDR3 protein: CASSEMAGGRTDTQYF